This T cell receptor beta chain was retrieved from a study of PD-L1 blockade in urothelial cancer. Across the study: Once treatment had started, blood was analyzed at 3 weeks (second dose) and again at 6 weeks. A median blood sample held about 140,000 T cells and tens of thousands of unique TCRs.

Of note for this clone: Its antigen is currently unknown.

Findings and caveats of the study: For durable-benefit patients, tumor-associated blood clones expanded more at 3 weeks.

This CDR3 has 15 residues. The germline CDR1 and CDR2 sequences are SNHLY and FYNNEI. Trimming left V 6 bases short and J 3 bases short, with 17 bases between. Each PCR reaction had synthetic TCR analog templates spiked into it. Method: immunoSEQ multiplex PCR; TCRdb's copy keeps in-frame clones and lacks some. The sample carries around 32,000 clones, approximately 87% recorded once. The origin of this receptor is a middle-aged man with urothelial cancer. The V gene is TRBV2, the J gene TRBJ1-2; D unresolved. Sample: PBMCs, taken around atezolizumab (anti-PD-L1) treatment. In nucleotides, the CDR3 is TGTGCCAGCAGCAGAATCGGTACGGGGTACTATGGCTACACCTTC. As protein: CASSRIGTGYYGYTF.